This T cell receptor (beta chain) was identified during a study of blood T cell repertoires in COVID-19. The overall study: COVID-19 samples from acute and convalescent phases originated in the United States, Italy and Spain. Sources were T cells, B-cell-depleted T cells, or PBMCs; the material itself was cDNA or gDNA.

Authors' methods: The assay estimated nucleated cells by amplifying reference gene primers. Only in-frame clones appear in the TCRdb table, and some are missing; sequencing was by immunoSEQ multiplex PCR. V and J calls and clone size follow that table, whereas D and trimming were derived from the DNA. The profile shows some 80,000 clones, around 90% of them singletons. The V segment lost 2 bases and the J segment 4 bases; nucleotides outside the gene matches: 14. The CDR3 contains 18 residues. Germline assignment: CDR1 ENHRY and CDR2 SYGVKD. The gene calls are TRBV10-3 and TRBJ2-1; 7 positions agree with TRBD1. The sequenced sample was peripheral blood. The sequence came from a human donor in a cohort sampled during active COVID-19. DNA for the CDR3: TGTGCCATCAGTGAGGGGCGTTTCCGGGCAGGGGGTTACAATGAGCAGTTCTTC. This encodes CAISEGRFRAGGYNEQFF.